The sequence of this T cell receptor beta chain was determined in a study of T cell responses to AZD1222 COVID-19 vaccine. Sequencing used immunoSEQ multiplex PCR; TCRdb keeps in-frame clones, though not all of them. The sample holds around 78,000 clones, about 89% seen once. Notes on this clone: What it binds is unknown.

Germline V lookup: CDR1 SGHVS, CDR2 FQNEAQ. V lost 5 bases and J lost 3, with 14 bases in between. This CDR3 is 15 amino acids long. Findings and caveats of the study: An increase in Spike-specific TCR breadth and depth was observed after two AZD1222 doses. Donor demographics were predominantly white British with a female majority; clonal diversity may be underestimated. Spike was spanned by vaccine-associated CD4 TCRs, which were dominant at 160-218 and 743-854. None of the repertoires were sampled until the peak T cell response had passed.

The chain recombines TRBV7-8 with TRBJ1-5; D gene unclear. The sample here was peripheral blood, taken on day 0 of MenACWY control vaccination. The source of this sequence is an adult in good health. The CDR3 here is CASSLGGFPNQPQHF. CDR3 nucleotides: TGTGCCAGCAGCCTCGGCGGGTTTCCCAATCAGCCCCAGCATTTT.